What follows is one TCR beta chain and its context. From germline, CDR1 is PRHDT and CDR2 FYEKMQ (reference sequence). V lost 4 bases, J lost 8 bases, and 14 bases lay in between. The CDR3 covers 14 residues. The data were taken from a study of blood T cell repertoires in COVID-19. Study summary: Cohort 3 donors counted as recovered after two negative PCRs, clearance, or resolved symptoms.

Produced via immunoSEQ multiplex PCR; TCRdb's table is partial and in-frame only. Counted here are some 190,000 clones, roughly nine tenths occurring once; the ten biggest clones make up 20% to 25%. The sequenced sample was PBMCs or T cells enriched from blood (not recorded which). This clonotype was obtained from a woman in her thirties or forties in a cohort exposed to, infected with or recovered from COVID-19 (not recorded which). The rearrangement links TRBV13 to TRBJ2-2; TRBD2 might be the D (6 bases). The DNA for the CDR3 is TGTGCCAGCAGCTCAGGGACTCATTCGGGGGAGCTGTTTTTT. It codes for CASSSGTHSGELFF.